Following are 27 T cell receptor beta chains from one sample sequenced in a study of human T cells and chemical hapten exposure. TCRdb reprocessed the RACE reads via MiXCR and lists one record per CDR3 protein. The sample carries 95,000 to 150,000 distinct CDR3 sequences, about 11% recorded once. Specified time point: patch test 3, about 24 weeks after DPC sensitization. Treatment reported: therapeutic diphenylcyclopropenone sensitization with weekly scalp DPC. The sequencing here drew on whole blood, taken in connection with sensitization to the hapten diphenylcyclopropenone (DPC). The receptors were sampled from a woman in her forties or fifties with alopecia areata. Some clones in this sample may be carry-over from other donors' samples.

The rearrangement links TRBV29-1 to TRBJ2-1, with a tentative D call TRBD2 (6 bases). The germline CDR1 and CDR2 sequences are SQVTM and ANQGSEA. The CDR3 is 12 residues long. Trimming left V 2 bases short and J 6 bases short, with 8 bases between. The CDR3 sequence is CSVEKGGNEQFF. The CDR3 DNA reads as TGCAGCGTTGAAAAGGGAGGCAATGAGCAGTTCTTC.

This sequence joins TRBV29-1 and TRBJ1-1, with TRBD1 matching 8 bases. V shed 6 bases and J 11 bases; nucleotides not matched to a gene: 5. The V gene's germline CDR1 is SQVTM and CDR2 ANQGSEA. The CDR3 totals 10 residues. The CDR3 protein is CSVVDREAFF. The DNA of the CDR3 is TGCAGCGTCGTGGACAGGGAGGCTTTCTTT.

This rearrangement joins TRBV21-1 to TRBJ1-3; the table assigns TRBD1, which was not confirmed against the DNA. TRBV21-1 is given as a pseudogene. The CDR3 totals 17 residues. CDR3 sequence: CASSKRRGGSSGNTIYF. CDR3 in DNA: TGTGCCAGCAGCAAAAGGAGAGGGGGATCCTCTGGAAACACCATATATTTT.

The chain joins TRBV6-6 to TRBJ2-3; 8 bases match TRBD2. Germline CDR1 reads MNHNY; CDR2 reads SVGAGI (reference sequence). V lost 6 bases to trimming and J lost 4 bases; unmatched junction nucleotides: 9. The CDR3 is 15 residues long. The CDR3 DNA is TGTGCCAGCAGGCCGAGCGGGAGCGGGCCAGATACGCAGTATTTT. Protein: CASRPSGSGPDTQYF.

The chain employs TRBV18 and TRBJ1-4; D ambiguous. The CDR3 runs to 17 residues. Trimming stripped 1 base from V and 0 bases from J, with 12 bases between. CDR1 is KGHSH and CDR2 is LQKENI in the germline V gene. The CDR3 loop is CASSPRGVPATNEKLFF. The CDR3 coding sequence is TGTGCCAGCTCACCACGCGGGGTCCCTGCAACTAATGAAAAACTGTTTTTT.

CDR3 sequence (DNA): TGTGCCAGCAGTTTAGACAGGGATGGAAACACCATATATTTT. It specifies CASSLDRDGNTIYF. The chain carries TRBV2 and TRBJ1-3; 7 nucleotides match TRBD1. The CDR3 sequence is 14 residues long. V lost 5 bases to trimming and J lost 3 bases; unmatched junction nucleotides: 4. CDR1 and CDR2 from the germline V gene are SNHLY and FYNNEI.

This clonotype was counted a few times. J is TRBJ2-4 and V is TRBV5-4; 14 bases map to TRBD2. J gave up 0 bases and V 4 bases, and 9 bases lay outside the gene matches. Germline V gene lookup returns CDR1 SGHNT and CDR2 YYREEE (reference sequence). The CDR3 covers 19 residues. The CDR3 loop reads CASSMGLAGDHLAKNIQYF. CDR3 nucleotide sequence: TGTGCCAGCAGCATGGGACTAGCGGGAGACCATCTAGCCAAAAACATTCAGTACTTC.

This clonotype was observed many times. The V gene is TRBV6-5, the J gene TRBJ1-2; 7 nucleotides line up with TRBD1. This CDR3 comprises 13 residues. V lost 6 bases, J lost 2 bases, and 3 bases stayed unmatched. The germline V gene encodes CDR1 MNHEY and CDR2 SVGAGI. CDR3 in DNA: TGTGCCAGCAGCCCGACAGGGAACTATGGCTACACCTTC. Its translation is CASSPTGNYGYTF.

This clonotype was observed a few times. The chain carries TRBV6-6 and TRBJ2-4; 9 nucleotides line up with TRBD2. Germline V gene sequence: CDR1 MNHNY, CDR2 SVGAGI (reference sequence). The V gene end was trimmed by 0 bases and the J gene end by 9 bases; junction bases not matched to a gene: 9. The length of the CDR3 is 16 residues. CDR3 residues: CASSYSGAGGWGIQYF. CDR3 DNA: TGTGCCAGCAGTTACTCCGGAGCGGGAGGCTGGGGCATTCAGTACTTC.

The CDR3 here is CPGRALHQPQHF. Here the CDR3 DNA reads TGCCCTGGCAGGGCACTGCATCAGCCCCAGCATTTT. The chain combines TRBV29-1 with TRBJ1-5; a possible D gene is TRBD1 (5 bases). Germline CDR1 reads SQVTM; CDR2 reads ANQGSEA. The CDR3 consists of 12 residues.

This clonotype was counted many times. The chain couples TRBV7-9 to TRBJ2-7; tentatively, D is TRBD2 (5 bases). Germline assignment: CDR1 SEHNR and CDR2 FQNEAQ (reference sequence). The CDR3 spans 15 residues. The germline V and J ends were trimmed by 4 bases and 9 bases, with 22 bases remaining between them. CDR3 loop: CASSSAGRASLGQYF. CDR3 sequence (DNA): TGTGCCAGCAGCTCCGCGGGTCGGGCAAGCTTGGGGCAGTACTTC.

The rearrangement uses TRBV7-9 and TRBJ2-1; D may match TRBD1 or TRBD2 (5 bases each). The V gene's germline CDR1 is SEHNR and CDR2 FQNEAQ (reference sequence). CDR3 length equals 16 residues. V lost 4 bases, J lost 7 bases, and 20 bases lay in between. The CDR3 DNA reads as TGTGCCAGCAGCTCGCCCGTTCCCGGGGCGGAGAATGAGCAGTTCTTC. This sequence encodes CASSSPVPGAENEQFF.

This clonotype was seen a handful of times. The chain carries TRBV6-2 or TRBV6-3 and TRBJ2-1; 11 bases are a match to TRBD2. This CDR3 has 17 amino acids. Per the germline V gene, CDR1 is MNHEY and CDR2 is SVGEGT. V trimming: 1 base; J trimming: 5 bases; junction bases outside the gene matches: 7. CDR3 in amino acids: CASSYLASGRIDNEQFF. In DNA form, the CDR3 reads TGTGCCAGCAGTTACTTGGCTAGCGGGAGGATAGACAATGAGCAGTTCTTC.

This clonotype was found many times. The chain recombines TRBV27 with TRBJ2-3, with D unresolved. The germline V and J ends were trimmed by 7 bases and 2 bases, with 10 bases remaining between them. CDR1 is MNHEY and CDR2 is SMNVEV in the germline V gene (reference sequence). The CDR3 has 13 residues. This CDR3 is CASTRGATDTQYF. The CDR3 bases are TGTGCCAGCACCAGAGGAGCCACAGATACGCAGTATTTT.

This clonotype was detected only a few times. The rearrangement uses TRBV4-1 and TRBJ2-7; D is ambiguous. CDR3 size: 14 residues. Per the germline V gene, CDR1 is MGHRA and CDR2 is YSYEKL. V gave up 1 base and J gave up 4 bases, with 11 bases separating them. The CDR3 protein is CASSQVKGTYEQYF. The CDR3 DNA sequence: TGCGCCAGCAGCCAAGTGAAGGGAACATACGAGCAGTACTTC.

This sequence joins TRBV5-5 and TRBJ2-5; the D gene is possibly TRBD2 (5 bases). Trimming shortened V by 4 bases and J by 2 bases, and 18 bases separated the two germline ends. Per the germline V gene, CDR1 is SGHKS and CDR2 is YYEKEE (reference sequence). This CDR3 spans 16 amino acids. The CDR3 nucleotides read TGTGCCAGCAGCCTAGCTGCCCAGCTTGTACAAGAGACCCAGTACTTC. This gives the protein CASSLAAQLVQETQYF.

Worth noting for this clonotype: The junction does not match germline at one end; this may be a read error. This chain connects TRBV7-9 to TRBJ1-1; D not certain. CDR1 and CDR2 (germline): SEHNR, FQNEAQ (reference sequence). The CDR3 runs to 14 residues. The CDR3 coding sequence is TGTGCCGGCAGCTCCACAGTCTTGAACACTGAAGCTTTCTTT. It specifies CAGSSTVLNTEAFF. Combining the CDR3 with reference TRBV7-9 and TRBJ1-1 gives the whole variable domain DTGVSQNPRHKITKRGQNVTFRCDPISEHNRLYWYRQTLGQGPEFLTYFQNEAQLEKSRLLSDRFSAERPKGSFSTLEIQRTEQGDSAMYLCAGSSTVLNTEAFFGQGTRLTVV.

The chain uses TRBV27 and TRBJ1-2, with D possibly matching TRBD1 (6 bases). CDR3 length: 18 residues. Germline V gives CDR1 MNHEY, CDR2 SMNVEV (reference sequence). Trimming left V 5 bases short and J 5 bases short, with 27 bases between. The CDR3 loop is CASSPSDSRMAGRYGYTF. The CDR3 region has the DNA TGTGCCAGCAGTCCGTCGGACAGCCGTATGGCAGGGCGTTATGGCTACACCTTC.

V gene TRBV11-2 combines with J gene TRBJ2-5; the match to TRBD1 covers 10 bases. This CDR3 region has 15 residues. Per the germline V gene, CDR1 is SGHAT and CDR2 is FQNNGV. V lost 4 bases, J lost 5 bases, and 7 bases stayed unmatched. The CDR3 loop reads CASSSRDRGLETQYF. As DNA, the CDR3 is TGTGCCAGCAGCTCCCGGGACAGGGGTTTGGAGACCCAGTACTTC.

The chain employs TRBV12-3 or TRBV12-4 and TRBJ1-5; no clear D gene. V was shortened by 4 bases and J by 3 bases, with 13 bases between the two germline ends. The CDR3 consists of 15 residues. The CDR3 region has the DNA TGTGCCAGCAGTTCCTTGGGGTCTTCCAATCAGCCCCAGCATTTT. This codes for CASSSLGSSNQPQHF.

Many counts were recorded for this clonotype. The rearrangement joins TRBV6-2 or TRBV6-3 to TRBJ2-4; TRBD2 might be the D (5 bases). There are 16 residues in the CDR3. CDR1 is MNHEY, CDR2 SVGEGT, per germline. Trimming removed 5 bases from V and 0 bases from J, with 14 bases in between. DNA of the CDR3: TGTGCCAGCAGTGATCTGTGGGAGCTAGCCAAAAACATTCAGTACTTC. It encodes CASSDLWELAKNIQYF.

The chain employs TRBV29-1 and TRBJ2-3, with TRBD2 matching 12 bases. The CDR3 is made up of 14 amino acids. After removal of 4 bases from V and 4 bases from J, the junction contained 3 bases not matched to a gene. Germline V gives CDR1 SQVTM, CDR2 ANQGSEA. The CDR3 protein is CSVVLAGGADTQYF. In DNA form, the CDR3 reads TGCAGCGTTGTCCTAGCGGGAGGGGCAGATACGCAGTATTTT.

In its sample, this clonotype was seen a few times. The chain uses TRBV7-2 and TRBJ2-2; TRBD1 matches at 8 bases. Germline lookup yields CDR1 SGHTA and CDR2 FQGNSA. J gave up 2 bases and V 3 bases, and 2 bases lay outside the gene matches. The CDR3 is made up of 15 amino acids. In DNA form, the CDR3 reads TGTGCCAGCAGCTTCGACAGGGGCAACACCGGGGAGCTGTTTTTT. It translates to CASSFDRGNTGELFF.

This clonotype was recorded a few times. This rearrangement joins TRBV7-2 to TRBJ1-2; 8 nucleotides agree with TRBD1. Trimming cost V 2 bases and J 10 bases; bases outside gene matches: 9. The length of the CDR3 is 14 residues. Germline V CDR1 and CDR2: SGHTA, FQGNSA. DNA of the CDR3: TGTGCCAGCAGCTTATTTGAGCAGGGGGCGCCCTACACCTTC. Protein sequence: CASSLFEQGAPYTF.

The chain joins TRBV3-1 to TRBJ1-5, with D tentatively TRBD1 (5 bases). This CDR3 spans 13 amino acids. Per germline, CDR1 LGHDT and CDR2 YNNKEL (reference sequence). Trimming took off 5 bases at V and 4 bases at J, with 9 bases between the two ends. CDR3 nucleotides: TGTGCCAGCAGCTGGACAAATAATCAGCCCCAGCATTTT. Translated: CASSWTNNQPQHF.

The chain links TRBV6-2 or TRBV6-3 to TRBJ2-4, with TRBD2 matching over 9 bases. The CDR3 has 14 residues. V trimming: 6 bases; J trimming: 2 bases; junction bases outside the gene matches: 2. Per germline, CDR1 MNHEY and CDR2 SVGEGT. The CDR3 loop is CASRLAGTKNIQYF. CDR3 coding DNA: TGTGCCAGCAGGCTAGCGGGAACCAAAAACATTCAGTACTTC.

This clonotype has only a few counts. The chain links TRBV28 to TRBJ1-1, with D maybe TRBD1 (6 bases). The CDR3 covers 16 residues. Germline CDR1 is MDHEN and CDR2 is SYDVKM. Trimming shortened V by 4 bases and J by 2 bases, and 17 bases separated the two germline ends. DNA for the CDR3: TGTGCCAGCAGTTCTTACTCTCACAGGGCAAACACTGAAGCTTTCTTT. It codes for CASSSYSHRANTEAFF.